This TCR beta chain came from a study of long-term antiretroviral therapy in people with HIV. Samples held roughly 1-11 million cryopreserved PBMC, and DNA extraction followed. Findings of the study overall: Across all time points, the repertoire was dominated by clones that expanded before ART.

The assay used was immunoSEQ (version v3.0), run at survey level. TCRdb's copy holds only in-frame clones and misses some; the assay was immunoSEQ multiplex PCR. Of around 29,000 clones in the sample, over 85% were seen once. About this clone: Antigen unknown.

CDR3 length equals 17 residues. Germline V gene sequence: CDR1 MGHRA, CDR2 YSYEKL. V lost 1 base to trimming and J lost 0 bases, with 16 bases between them. The chain employs TRBV4-1 and TRBJ2-7; D may be TRBD2 (6 bases). This sample comprised unsorted PBMCs, obtained roughly 6.5 years after starting antiretroviral therapy. The source of this sequence is a woman aged 40 to 50 with HIV. CDR3 amino acids: CASSQVDLVGSSYEQYF. The CDR3 DNA is TGCGCCAGCAGCCAAGTAGATTTAGTCGGGAGCTCCTACGAGCAGTACTTC.